The 29 T cell receptor beta chains presented below share a single source sample, sequenced in a study of blood T cell repertoires in COVID-19. Only in-frame clones appear in the TCRdb table, and some are missing; sequencing was by immunoSEQ multiplex PCR. This sample has over 90,000 clones, with approximately 87% found just once. The material sequenced was peripheral blood. The receptors were sampled from a human donor in a cohort sampled during active or convalescent COVID-19.

This CDR3 reads CASSPQTDQETQYF. CDR3 sequence (DNA): TGTGCCAGCAGTCCACAGACAGACCAAGAGACCCAGTACTTC. The J gene is TRBJ2-5, the V gene TRBV28, with a possible D match to TRBD1 (5 bases). Trimming removed 5 bases at V and 0 bases at J, with 10 bases between. CDR1 is MDHEN, CDR2 SYDVKM, per germline. The CDR3 contains 14 residues.

The chain recombines TRBV5-6 with TRBJ2-5, with no clear D. The CDR3 consists of 11 residues. Germline V CDR1 and CDR2: SGHDT, YYEEEE. Between the trimmed V and J ends, which lost 3 bases and 4 bases, there was a span of 4 bases. CDR3 sequence: CASSSRETQYF. DNA for the CDR3: TGTGCCAGCAGCTCCAGAGAGACCCAGTACTTC.

The chain combines TRBV10-3 with TRBJ1-2, with 7 bases identical to TRBD1. The V gene's germline CDR1 is ENHRY and CDR2 SYGVKD. This CDR3 comprises 11 residues. Unmatched junction bases numbered 7, after V lost 8 bases and J lost 10 bases. The CDR3 reads CAIGRQGHYTF. The CDR3 bases are TGTGCCATCGGCCGACAGGGTCACTACACCTTC.

The CDR3 spells CARVGWGGTGELFF. The CDR3 DNA reads as TGTGCCAGGGTAGGATGGGGAGGGACCGGGGAGCTGTTTTTT. The chain employs TRBV6-7 and TRBJ2-2, with 7 bases lining up with TRBD2. TRBV6-7 is known as an ORF, though its function is uncertain. The CDR3 is 14 residues long. V gave up 9 bases and J gave up 5 bases; unmatched junction bases: 9.

The V and J genes are TRBV19 and TRBJ1-3, with D tentatively TRBD1 (5 bases). V lost 6 bases and J lost 2, with 8 bases in between. The germline V gene has CDR1 LNHDA and CDR2 SQIVND (reference sequence). CDR3 size: 13 residues. CDR3 residues: CASSEQAGNTIYF. The CDR3 DNA sequence: TGTGCCAGTAGCGAACAGGCTGGAAACACCATATATTTT.

This chain uses TRBV29-1 with TRBJ2-2; 7 positions agree with TRBD2. The germline V gene has CDR1 SQVTM and CDR2 ANQGSEA. The CDR3 is 14 residues long. With V trimmed by 4 bases and J by 5 bases, 7 bases remained unmatched. The CDR3 DNA sequence: TGCAGCGTTGTTGTCATGGGGGGGACCGGGGAGCTGTTTTTT. It specifies CSVVVMGGTGELFF.

The V and J genes are TRBV18 and TRBJ1-5; 7 bases match TRBD1. The CDR3 consists of 16 residues. The germline V gene encodes CDR1 KGHSH and CDR2 LQKENI. Trimming removed 2 bases from V and 1 base from J; junction bases left unmatched: 5. CDR3 protein: CASSPFGQVSNQPQHF. CDR3 DNA: TGTGCCAGCTCACCATTTGGACAGGTCAGCAATCAGCCCCAGCATTTT.

This clone was seen a single time. The chain links TRBV4-2 to TRBJ2-6; the D is unclear. This CDR3 contains 14 residues. V lost 2 bases and J 2 bases, leaving 4 bases between the germline ends. The germline CDR1 and CDR2 sequences are LGHNA and YNFKEQ. The CDR3 sequence is CASSQRAGANVLTF. The CDR3 region has the DNA TGTGCCAGCAGCCAACGGGCTGGGGCCAACGTCCTGACTTTC.

The rearrangement joins TRBV5-1 to TRBJ2-2; 10 positions match TRBD2. Germline V gene data show CDR1 as SGHRS and CDR2 as YFSETQ. J was trimmed by 2 bases and V by 0 bases; bases with no gene match: 1. CDR3 length: 16 amino acids. Written as DNA, the CDR3 is TGCGCCAGCAGCTTGGGACTAGCGGGTAACACCGGGGAGCTGTTTTTT. This codes for CASSLGLAGNTGELFF.

V usage is TRBV28 and J usage is TRBJ1-1; 9 nucleotides line up with TRBD1. Germline V gene sequence: CDR1 MDHEN, CDR2 SYDVKM. This CDR3 contains 16 residues. Trimming at V came to 3 bases and at J to 3 bases, leaving 8 bases not matched to a gene. DNA of the CDR3: TGTGCCAGCAGTTTCGCGCACAGGGGGCAGGACACTGAAGCTTTCTTT. The encoded protein is CASSFAHRGQDTEAFF.

This rearrangement joins TRBV10-3 to TRBJ2-1, with TRBD2 identical over 14 bases. This CDR3 has 14 amino acids. V was clipped by 6 bases and J by 8 bases; unmatched bases: 3. Germline loops: CDR1 ENHRY, CDR2 SYGVKD. CDR3 DNA: TGTGCCATCAGAGGGACTAGCGGGGGCGATGAGCAGTTCTTC. Translating gives CAIRGTSGGDEQFF.

The V call is TRBV6-2 or TRBV6-3, the J call TRBJ2-3; 8 bases line up with TRBD2. The V and J ends lost 2 bases and 2 bases, in that order; junction bases with no gene match: 12. The CDR3 spans 18 residues. From germline, CDR1 is MNHEY and CDR2 SVGEGT. The CDR3, as DNA: TGTGCCAGCAGTTACCGGATCATGCGGGGGGAGCACACAGATACGCAGTATTTT. It specifies CASSYRIMRGEHTDTQYF.

J is TRBJ2-2 and V is TRBV5-1, with a weak D call TRBD2 (5 bases). Trimming removed 2 bases at V and 0 bases at J, with 8 bases between. Germline CDR1 and CDR2: SGHRS and YFSETQ. The CDR3 has 15 residues. The CDR3 reads CASSFGLTNTGELFF. CDR3 coding DNA: TGCGCCAGCAGCTTTGGACTGACGAACACCGGGGAGCTGTTTTTT.

The J gene is TRBJ2-3, the V gene TRBV10-1; maybe TRBD2 (5 bases). The CDR3 consists of 12 residues. Germline loops: CDR1 WNHNN, CDR2 SYGVQD (reference sequence). Trimming pared 3 bases from V and 5 bases from J, leaving 6 bases between. The CDR3 loop reads CASSDAGDTQYF. CDR3 coding DNA: TGCGCCAGCAGTGACGCGGGAGATACGCAGTATTTT.

The J gene is TRBJ2-5, the V gene TRBV18; unclear D gene. CDR1 KGHSH and CDR2 LQKENI come from the germline V gene. This CDR3 comprises 14 residues. Trimming took 5 bases from V and 1 from J, leaving 11 bases between them. The CDR3 nucleotides are TGTGCCAGCTCATCCACGTGGAGCCAAGAGACCCAGTACTTC. Its translation: CASSSTWSQETQYF.

This chain links TRBV6-5 with TRBJ1-4, with TRBD1 matching over 7 bases. The V gene's germline CDR1 is MNHEY and CDR2 SVGAGI. This CDR3 comprises 15 residues. Losses at the gene ends were 7 bases for V and 2 bases for J; bases not matched to a gene: 7. This CDR3 is CASTTGTVTNEKLFF. The DNA for the CDR3 is TGTGCCAGCACCACCGGGACAGTGACTAATGAAAAACTGTTTTTT.

CDR3 region: CASSRTQKEGGALLTEAFF. Here the CDR3 DNA reads TGTGCCAGCTCACGTACACAGAAGGAAGGGGGCGCTCTTCTCACTGAAGCTTTCTTT. The chain employs TRBV18 and TRBJ1-1, with TRBD1 matching 7 bases. Germline values: CDR1 KGHSH, CDR2 LQKENI. J gave up 4 bases and V 4 bases, and 21 bases lay outside the gene matches. This CDR3 has 19 residues. The variable domain in full, with the rest retrieved from reference TRBV18 and TRBJ1-1, is NAGVMQNPRHLVRRRGQEARLRCSPMKGHSHVYWYRQLPEEGLKFMVYLQKENIIDESGMPKERFSAEFPKEGPSILRIQQVVRGDSAAYFCASSRTQKEGGALLTEAFFGQGTRLTVV.

The chain couples TRBV7-2 to TRBJ2-7; no clear D. Trimming pared 1 base from V and 2 bases from J, leaving 9 bases between. Germline V gene sequence: CDR1 SGHTA, CDR2 FQGNSA. The CDR3 spans 14 residues. CDR3 in DNA: TGTGCCAGCAGCTTAGGTGTCCAGGCCTACGAGCAGTACTTC. Its translation: CASSLGVQAYEQYF.

The chain is built from TRBV12-5 and TRBJ1-1, with D possibly being TRBD1 (6 bases). V lost 5 bases to trimming and J lost 5 bases, with 12 bases between them. CDR1 and CDR2 (germline): LGHNT, FRNRAP. The CDR3 consists of 13 residues. In nucleotides, the CDR3 is TGTGCTAGTGGTCAAGAGGGGGGGACTGAAGCTTTCTTT. Amino acid sequence: CASGQEGGTEAFF.

The chain recombines TRBV2 with TRBJ1-5; D not certain. The V gene lost 6 bases and the J gene lost 2 bases, with 14 bases spanning the gap. Germline V gene data show CDR1 as SNHLY and CDR2 as FYNNEI. The CDR3 runs 15 residues. The CDR3 DNA reads TGTGCCAGCAGCGAAAGAACCTTAGGCAATCAGCCCCAGCATTTT. Its translation is CASSERTLGNQPQHF.

The J gene is TRBJ2-7, the V gene TRBV20-1, with D maybe TRBD1 (6 bases). The CDR3 contains 13 residues. Between the trimmed V and J ends, which lost 3 bases and 6 bases, there was a span of 15 bases. Germline lookup yields CDR1 DFQATT and CDR2 SNEGSKA (reference sequence). CDR3 sequence: CSASSQGSFEQYF. CDR3 coding DNA: TGCAGTGCTAGTTCCCAGGGGTCGTTCGAGCAGTACTTC.

This chain uses TRBV19 with TRBJ1-1; TRBD1 is a possible D gene (6 bases). Germline CDR1 is LNHDA and CDR2 is SQIVND (reference sequence). This CDR3 has 15 amino acids. V shed 6 bases and J shed 3 bases, with 17 bases lying between them. In nucleotides, the CDR3 is TGTGCCAGTAGAGGGCCCCGGGGGGCCGACACTGAAGCTTTCTTT. The encoded protein is CASRGPRGADTEAFF.

The rearrangement joins TRBV7-9 to TRBJ1-2; 7 bases map to TRBD1. CDR3 length: 18 amino acids. The ends lost 5 bases at V and 0 bases at J; junction bases unmatched: 15. Looked up from germline, CDR1 is SEHNR and CDR2 is FQNEAQ (reference sequence). This CDR3 reads CASSLQGQGMIANYGYTF. The CDR3 coding sequence is TGTGCCAGCAGCCTACAGGGGCAGGGGATGATTGCTAACTATGGCTACACCTTC.

The chain uses TRBV11-3 and TRBJ1-1; 12 bases line up with TRBD1. Per the germline V gene, CDR1 is SGHNT and CDR2 is YENEEA. The CDR3 sequence is 16 residues long. J was trimmed by 7 bases and V by 7 bases; bases with no gene match: 13. The DNA for the CDR3 is TGTGCCAGCACTGGGACAGGGGGCCGCGGCGGCTTTGAAGCTTTCTTT. Translation gives CASTGTGGRGGFEAFF.

The V and J genes are TRBV6-6 and TRBJ1-5; D is possibly TRBD1 (6 bases). This CDR3 has 13 amino acids. Germline V lookup: CDR1 MNHNY, CDR2 SVGAGI (reference sequence). V shed 6 bases and J shed 7 bases, with 13 bases lying between them. CDR3 coding DNA: TGTGCCAGCAGCTACGGACAGAGACAGCCCCAGCATTTT. Protein product: CASSYGQRQPQHF.

The chain combines TRBV5-1 with TRBJ2-3; 7 bases align to TRBD2. Unmatched junction bases numbered 4, after V lost 2 bases and J lost 1 base. This CDR3 region has 15 residues. Germline V gene data show CDR1 as SGHRS and CDR2 as YFSETQ. CDR3 DNA sequence: TGCGCCAGCAGCTTCCTCCTAGCGGGCACAGATACGCAGTATTTT. Encoded protein: CASSFLLAGTDTQYF.

The chain couples TRBV11-3 to TRBJ2-3, with TRBD2 identical over 10 bases. CDR1 is SGHNT, CDR2 YENEEA, per germline. The trim removed 6 bases at V and 0 bases at J, leaving 3 bases unmatched. The CDR3 contains 15 residues. The CDR3 loop is CASRKLAGSTDTQYF. The CDR3 DNA reads as TGTGCCAGCAGAAAACTAGCGGGGAGCACAGATACGCAGTATTTT.

The chain carries TRBV4-1 and TRBJ2-5; 11 bases align to TRBD2. J gave up 5 bases and V 1 base, and 6 bases lay outside the gene matches. The CDR3 runs to 16 residues. The V gene's germline CDR1 is MGHRA and CDR2 YSYEKL. The DNA of the CDR3 is TGCGCCAGCAGCCAAGGTCCTAGCGGGGGGCCGGAGACCCAGTACTTC. This translates into CASSQGPSGGPETQYF.

The rearrangement joins TRBV6-5 to TRBJ1-6, with D possibly matching TRBD1 (6 bases). The germline CDR1 and CDR2 sequences are MNHEY and SVGAGI. The V end lost 0 bases, the J end lost 8 bases, and 11 bases lay between the germline ends. The CDR3 is made up of 15 amino acids. This CDR3 reads CASSYSPDSYSPLHF. CDR3 DNA: TGTGCCAGCAGTTACTCCCCGGACAGCTATTCACCCCTCCACTTT.